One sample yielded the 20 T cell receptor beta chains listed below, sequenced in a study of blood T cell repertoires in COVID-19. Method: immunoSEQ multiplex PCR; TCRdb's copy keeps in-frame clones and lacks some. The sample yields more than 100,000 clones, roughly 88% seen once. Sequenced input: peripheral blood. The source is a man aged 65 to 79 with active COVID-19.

DNA of the CDR3: TGTGCCAGCAGCCTGACTAGCGGGAGGAGCAATGAGCAGTTCTTC. Protein product: CASSLTSGRSNEQFF. The rearrangement uses TRBV7-3 and TRBJ2-1; TRBD2 matches 13 bases. V dropped 5 bases and J dropped 6; count of bases not matched to a gene: 4. The CDR3 covers 15 residues. Germline V lookup: CDR1 SGHTA, CDR2 FQGTGA.

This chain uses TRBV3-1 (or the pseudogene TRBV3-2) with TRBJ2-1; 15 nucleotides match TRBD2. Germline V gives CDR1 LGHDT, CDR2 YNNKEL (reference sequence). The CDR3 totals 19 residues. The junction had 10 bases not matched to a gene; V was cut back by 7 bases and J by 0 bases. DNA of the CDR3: TGTGCCAGCAACCCTGGACTAGCGGGAGGGCTGAGCTCCTACAATGAGCAGTTCTTC. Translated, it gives CASNPGLAGGLSSYNEQFF.

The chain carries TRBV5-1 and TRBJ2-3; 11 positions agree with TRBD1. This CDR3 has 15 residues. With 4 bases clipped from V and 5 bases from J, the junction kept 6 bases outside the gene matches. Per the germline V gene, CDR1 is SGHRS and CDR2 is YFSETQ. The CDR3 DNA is TGCGCCAGCAGCCCAGGGACAGGGGGTGAAGATACGCAGTATTTT. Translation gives CASSPGTGGEDTQYF. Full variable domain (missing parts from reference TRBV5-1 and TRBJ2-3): KAGVTQTPRYLIKTRGQQVTLSCSPISGHRSVSWYQQTPGQGLQFLFEYFSETQRNKGNFPGRFSGRQFSNSRSEMNVSTLELGDSALYLCASSPGTGGEDTQYFGPGTRLTVL.

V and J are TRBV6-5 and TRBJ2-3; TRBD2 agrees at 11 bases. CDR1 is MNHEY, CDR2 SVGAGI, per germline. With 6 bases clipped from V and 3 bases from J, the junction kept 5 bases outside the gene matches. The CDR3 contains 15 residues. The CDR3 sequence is CASSRGTSGTDTQYF. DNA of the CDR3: TGTGCCAGCAGCCGAGGGACTAGCGGAACAGATACGCAGTATTTT.

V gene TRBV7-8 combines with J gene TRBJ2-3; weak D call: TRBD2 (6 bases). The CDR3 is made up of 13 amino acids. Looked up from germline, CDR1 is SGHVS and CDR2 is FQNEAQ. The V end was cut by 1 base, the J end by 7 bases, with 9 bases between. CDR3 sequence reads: CASSLVRGNTQYF. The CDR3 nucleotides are TGTGCCAGCAGCTTAGTTCGGGGGAATACGCAGTATTTT.

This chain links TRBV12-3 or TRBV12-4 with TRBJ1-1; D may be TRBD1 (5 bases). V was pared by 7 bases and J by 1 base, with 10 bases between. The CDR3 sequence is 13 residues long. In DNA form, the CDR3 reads TGTGCCAGCATCTTACAGGAGAACACTGAAGCTTTCTTT. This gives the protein CASILQENTEAFF.

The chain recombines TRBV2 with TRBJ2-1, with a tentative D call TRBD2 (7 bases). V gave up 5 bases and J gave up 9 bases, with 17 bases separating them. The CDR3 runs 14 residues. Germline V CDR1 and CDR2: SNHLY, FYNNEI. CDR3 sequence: CASSPEGGGLEQFF. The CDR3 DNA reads TGTGCCAGCAGTCCCGAAGGGGGGGGACTTGAGCAGTTCTTC.

The CDR3 is CASSTSGTPSYEQYF. The CDR3 DNA sequence: TGTGCCAGTAGTACCTCCGGGACACCCTCCTACGAGCAGTACTTC. The V and J genes are TRBV19 and TRBJ2-7; TRBD1 is a possible D gene (6 bases). Trimming stripped 4 bases from V and 0 bases from J, with 13 bases between. The CDR3 consists of 15 residues. Germline V gives CDR1 LNHDA, CDR2 SQIVND (reference sequence).

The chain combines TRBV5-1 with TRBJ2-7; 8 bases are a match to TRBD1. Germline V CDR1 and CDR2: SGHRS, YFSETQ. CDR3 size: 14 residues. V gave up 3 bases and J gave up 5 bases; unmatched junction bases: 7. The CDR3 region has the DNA TGCGCCAGCAGCTCCAGGACAGGGCGAGACGAGCAGTACTTC. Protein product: CASSSRTGRDEQYF.

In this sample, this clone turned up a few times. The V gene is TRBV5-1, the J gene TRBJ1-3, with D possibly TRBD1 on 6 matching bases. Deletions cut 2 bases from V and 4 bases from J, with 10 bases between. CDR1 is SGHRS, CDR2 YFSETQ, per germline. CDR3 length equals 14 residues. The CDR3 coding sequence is TGCGCCAGCAGCTTAACAGGGCCGGGAAACACCATATATTTT. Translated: CASSLTGPGNTIYF. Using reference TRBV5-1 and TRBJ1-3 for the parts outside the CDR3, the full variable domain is KAGVTQTPRYLIKTRGQQVTLSCSPISGHRSVSWYQQTPGQGLQFLFEYFSETQRNKGNFPGRFSGRQFSNSRSEMNVSTLELGDSALYLCASSLTGPGNTIYFGEGSWLTVV.

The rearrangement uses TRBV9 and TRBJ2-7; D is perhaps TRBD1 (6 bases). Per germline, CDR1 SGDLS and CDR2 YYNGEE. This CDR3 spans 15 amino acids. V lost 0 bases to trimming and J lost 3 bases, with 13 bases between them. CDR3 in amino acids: CASSVEGDVLYEQYF. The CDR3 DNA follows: TGTGCCAGCAGCGTAGAGGGGGATGTTCTCTACGAGCAGTACTTC.

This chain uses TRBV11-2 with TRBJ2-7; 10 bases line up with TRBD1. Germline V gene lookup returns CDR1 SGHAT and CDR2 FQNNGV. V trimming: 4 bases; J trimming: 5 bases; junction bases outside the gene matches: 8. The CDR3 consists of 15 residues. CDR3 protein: CASSSLRDRGDEQYF. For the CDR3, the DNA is TGTGCCAGCAGCTCTCTCCGGGACAGGGGAGACGAGCAGTACTTC.

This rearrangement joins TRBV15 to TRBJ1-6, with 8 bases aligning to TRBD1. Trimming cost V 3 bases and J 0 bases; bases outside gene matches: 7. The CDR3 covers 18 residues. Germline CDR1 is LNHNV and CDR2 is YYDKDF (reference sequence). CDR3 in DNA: TGTGCCACCAGCAGCCGACAGGGGATAGCCTCCTATAATTCACCCCTCCACTTT. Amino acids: CATSSRQGIASYNSPLHF.

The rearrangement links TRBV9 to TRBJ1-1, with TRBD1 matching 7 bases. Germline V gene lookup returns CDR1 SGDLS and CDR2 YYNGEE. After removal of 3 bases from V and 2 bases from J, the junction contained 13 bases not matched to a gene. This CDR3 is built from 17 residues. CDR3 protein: CASSASGTARENTEAFF. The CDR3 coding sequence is TGTGCCAGCAGCGCCTCTGGGACAGCACGAGAAAACACTGAAGCTTTCTTT.

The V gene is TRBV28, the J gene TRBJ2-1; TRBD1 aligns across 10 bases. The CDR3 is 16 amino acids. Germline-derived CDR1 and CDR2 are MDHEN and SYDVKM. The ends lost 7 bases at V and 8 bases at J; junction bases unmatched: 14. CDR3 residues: CASTTPGTGAFDEQFF. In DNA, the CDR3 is TGTGCCAGCACCACACCGGGGACAGGGGCATTCGATGAGCAGTTCTTC. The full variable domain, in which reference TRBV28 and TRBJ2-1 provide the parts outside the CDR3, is DVKVTQSSRYLVKRTGEKVFLECVQDMDHENMFWYRQDPGLGLRLIYFSYDVKMKEKGDIPEGYSVSREKKERFSLILESASTNQTSMYLCASTTPGTGAFDEQFFGPGTRLTVL.

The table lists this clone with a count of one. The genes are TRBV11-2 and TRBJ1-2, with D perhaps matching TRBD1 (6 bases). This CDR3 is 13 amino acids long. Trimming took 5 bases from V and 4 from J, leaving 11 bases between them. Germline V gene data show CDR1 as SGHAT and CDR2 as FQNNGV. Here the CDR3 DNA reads TGTGCCAGCAGCCGACAGGACCTCTATGGCTACACCTTC. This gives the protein CASSRQDLYGYTF.

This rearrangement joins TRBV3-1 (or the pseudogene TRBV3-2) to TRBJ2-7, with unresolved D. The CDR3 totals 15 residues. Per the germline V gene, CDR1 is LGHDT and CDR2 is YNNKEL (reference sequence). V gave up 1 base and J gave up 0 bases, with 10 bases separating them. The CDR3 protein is CASSQGQFGSYEQYF. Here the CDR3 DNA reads TGTGCCAGCAGCCAAGGCCAGTTTGGCTCCTACGAGCAGTACTTC.

The CDR3 sequence is CASSLAAGGGGEQFF. DNA of the CDR3: TGCGCCAGCAGCTTGGCGGCGGGAGGGGGCGGTGAGCAGTTCTTC. The chain joins TRBV5-1 to TRBJ2-1; 9 bases are shared with TRBD2. In germline, CDR1 is SGHRS, CDR2 YFSETQ. The ends lost 0 bases at V and 9 bases at J; junction bases unmatched: 7. The CDR3 consists of 15 residues.

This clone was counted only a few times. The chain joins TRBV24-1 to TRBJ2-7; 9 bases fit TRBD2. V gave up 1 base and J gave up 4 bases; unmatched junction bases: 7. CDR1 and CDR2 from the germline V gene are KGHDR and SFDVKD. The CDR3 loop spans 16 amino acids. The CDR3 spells CATSDFKASGMYEQYF. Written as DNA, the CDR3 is TGTGCCACCAGTGATTTTAAGGCTAGCGGGATGTACGAGCAGTACTTC.

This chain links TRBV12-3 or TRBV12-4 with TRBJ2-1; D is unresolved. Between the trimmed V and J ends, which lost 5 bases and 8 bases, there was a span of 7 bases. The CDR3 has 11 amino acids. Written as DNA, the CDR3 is TGTGCCAGCAGTCTTCGGGATGAGCAGTTCTTC. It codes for CASSLRDEQFF.